This T cell receptor beta chain was documented in a study of control samples from healthy donors and cancer patients. Only in-frame clones appear in the TCRdb table, and some are missing; sequencing was by immunoSEQ multiplex PCR. Of tens of thousands of clones listed, 70% to 90% are singletons. The J segment lost 6 bases and the V segment lost 6 bases, leaving 10 bases of the junction unmatched. The CDR3 contains 16 residues. CDR1 is MNHEY, CDR2 SMNVEV, per germline (reference sequence). The specimen sequenced was blood. The TCR sequence derives from a middle-aged man in good health. The chain employs TRBV27 and TRBJ2-2, with TRBD1 matching 10 bases. CDR3 sequence reads: CASRGQGGGWAGELFF. The CDR3 DNA reads as TGTGCCAGCAGAGGACAGGGGGGTGGATGGGCCGGGGAGCTGTTTTTT.